Given below is one TCR beta chain in context. The junction departs from the called germline gene at one end, perhaps through a read error. This sample is part of a study of kidney transplant recipient with SARS-CoV-2 infection. The germline V gene has CDR1 SSHAT and CDR2 FNYEAQ (reference sequence). The CDR3 is 14 amino acids. TCRdb ran MiXCR on the reads and lists one entry per CDR3 protein. Among approximately 240,000 distinct CDR3 sequences listed, under 30% were seen once. The material sequenced was a blood sample, taken at baseline and on day 111 from a kidney transplant recipient. The V gene is TRBV7-7, the J gene TRBJ2-5; possible D gene TRBD2, 5 bases. The sequence derives from a male patient aged 30 to 39 who had COVID-19 and was a kidney transplant recipient. Some T cells could come from the graft donor. CDR3 amino acids: CASSLEGIGETQHF. The CDR3 bases are TGTGCCAGCAGCCTTGAGGGAATAGGAGAGACCCAGCACTTC.